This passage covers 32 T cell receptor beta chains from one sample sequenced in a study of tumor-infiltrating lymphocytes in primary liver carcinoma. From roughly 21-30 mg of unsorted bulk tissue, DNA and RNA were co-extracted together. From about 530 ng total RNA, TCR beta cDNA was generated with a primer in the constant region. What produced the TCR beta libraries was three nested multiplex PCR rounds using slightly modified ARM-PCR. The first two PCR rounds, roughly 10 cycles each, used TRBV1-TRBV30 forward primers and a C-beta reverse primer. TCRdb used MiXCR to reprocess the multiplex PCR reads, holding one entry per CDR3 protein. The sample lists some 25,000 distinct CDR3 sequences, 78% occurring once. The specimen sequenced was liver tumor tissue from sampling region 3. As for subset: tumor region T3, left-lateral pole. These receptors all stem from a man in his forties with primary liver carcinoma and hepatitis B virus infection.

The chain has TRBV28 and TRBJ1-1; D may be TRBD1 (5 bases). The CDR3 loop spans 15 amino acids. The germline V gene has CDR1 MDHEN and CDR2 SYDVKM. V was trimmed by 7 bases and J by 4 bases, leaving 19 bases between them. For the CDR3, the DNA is TGTGCCAGCAACGACCCCAAGGGGCTCAGCACTGAAGCTTTCTTT. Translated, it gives CASNDPKGLSTEAFF.

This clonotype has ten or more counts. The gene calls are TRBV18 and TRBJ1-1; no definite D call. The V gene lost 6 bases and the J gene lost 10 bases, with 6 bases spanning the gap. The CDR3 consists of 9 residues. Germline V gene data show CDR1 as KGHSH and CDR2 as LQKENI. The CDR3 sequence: CASSPPAFF. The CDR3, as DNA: TGTGCCAGCTCCCCCCCAGCTTTCTTT.

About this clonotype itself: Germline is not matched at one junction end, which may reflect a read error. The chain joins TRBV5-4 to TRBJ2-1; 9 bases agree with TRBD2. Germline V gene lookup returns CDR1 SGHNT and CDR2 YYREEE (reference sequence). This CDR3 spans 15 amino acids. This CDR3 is CASSYGTSWSNEQSF. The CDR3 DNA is TGTGCCAGCAGCTACGGGACTAGCTGGAGCAATGAGCAGTCCTTC.

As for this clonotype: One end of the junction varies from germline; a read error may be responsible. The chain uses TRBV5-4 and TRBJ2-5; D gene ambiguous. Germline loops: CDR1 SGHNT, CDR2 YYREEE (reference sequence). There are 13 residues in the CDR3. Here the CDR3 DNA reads TGTCCCAGCAGTTTGAAGGGCCAAGAGACCCAGTACTTC. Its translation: CPSSLKGQETQYF.

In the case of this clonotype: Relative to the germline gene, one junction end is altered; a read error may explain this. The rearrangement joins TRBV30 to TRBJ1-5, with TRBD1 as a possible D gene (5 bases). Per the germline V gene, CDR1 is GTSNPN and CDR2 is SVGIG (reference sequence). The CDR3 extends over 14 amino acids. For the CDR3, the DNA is TGTGTCTGGAGTGTGCAGGGTAGCAATCAGCCCCAGCATTTT. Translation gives CVWSVQGSNQPQHF. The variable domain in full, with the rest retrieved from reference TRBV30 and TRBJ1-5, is SQTIHQWPATLVQPVGSPLSLECTVEGTSNPNLYWYRQAAGRGLQLLFYSVGIGQISSEVPQNLSASRPQDRQFILSSKKLLLSDSGFYLCVWSVQGSNQPQHFGDGTRLSIL.

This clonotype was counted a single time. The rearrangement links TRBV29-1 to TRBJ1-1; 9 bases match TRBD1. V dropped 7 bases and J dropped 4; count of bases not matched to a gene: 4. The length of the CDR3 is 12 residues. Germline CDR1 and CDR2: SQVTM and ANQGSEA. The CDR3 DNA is TGCAGCGCAGGACAGGGGAGCACTGAAGCTTTCTTT. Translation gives CSAGQGSTEAFF.

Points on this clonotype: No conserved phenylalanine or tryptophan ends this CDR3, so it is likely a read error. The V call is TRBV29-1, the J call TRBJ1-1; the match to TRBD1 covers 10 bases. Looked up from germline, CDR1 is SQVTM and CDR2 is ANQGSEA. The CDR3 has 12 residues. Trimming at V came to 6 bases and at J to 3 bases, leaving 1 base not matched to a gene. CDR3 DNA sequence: TGCAGCGTAGGACAGGGGGACACTGAAGCTTTCGTT. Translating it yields CSVGQGDTEAFV.

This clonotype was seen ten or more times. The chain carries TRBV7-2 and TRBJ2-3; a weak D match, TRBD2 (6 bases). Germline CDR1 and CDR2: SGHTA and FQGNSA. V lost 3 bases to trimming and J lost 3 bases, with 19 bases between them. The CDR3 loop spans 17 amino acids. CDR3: CASSFVPGGAGTDTQYF. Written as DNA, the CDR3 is TGTGCCAGCAGCTTCGTCCCGGGCGGGGCGGGGACAGATACGCAGTATTTT.

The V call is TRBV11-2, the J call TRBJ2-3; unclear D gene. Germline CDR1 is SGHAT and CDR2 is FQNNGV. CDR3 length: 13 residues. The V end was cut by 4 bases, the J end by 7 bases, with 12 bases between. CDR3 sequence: CASSYGTAHTQYF. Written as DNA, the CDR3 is TGTGCCAGCAGCTACGGAACTGCACATACGCAGTATTTT.

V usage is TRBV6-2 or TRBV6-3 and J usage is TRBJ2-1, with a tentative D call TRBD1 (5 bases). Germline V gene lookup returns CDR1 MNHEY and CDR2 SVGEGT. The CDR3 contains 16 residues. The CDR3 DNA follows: TGTCTCAGCAGTCCCTGGGGCAGTGGGAAGGTCAATGAGCAGTTCTTC. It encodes CLSSPWGSGKVNEQFF.

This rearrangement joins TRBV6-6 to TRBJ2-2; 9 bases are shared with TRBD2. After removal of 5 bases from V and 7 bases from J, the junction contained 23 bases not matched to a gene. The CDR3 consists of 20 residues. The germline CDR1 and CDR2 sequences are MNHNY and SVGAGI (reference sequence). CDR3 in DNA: TGTGCCAGCAGTCCGCTCGTGGGGCTAGCGGGGCCAACGAGCATCGGGGAGCTGTTTTTT. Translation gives CASSPLVGLAGPTSIGELFF.

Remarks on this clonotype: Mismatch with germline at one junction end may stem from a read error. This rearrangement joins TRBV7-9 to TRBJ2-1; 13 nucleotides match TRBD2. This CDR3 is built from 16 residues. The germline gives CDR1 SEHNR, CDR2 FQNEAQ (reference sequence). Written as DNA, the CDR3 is TGTGCCAGCAGTTCGCCAACTAGCGGGAGGGGAAGTGAGCTGTTCTTC. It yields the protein CASSSPTSGRGSELFF.

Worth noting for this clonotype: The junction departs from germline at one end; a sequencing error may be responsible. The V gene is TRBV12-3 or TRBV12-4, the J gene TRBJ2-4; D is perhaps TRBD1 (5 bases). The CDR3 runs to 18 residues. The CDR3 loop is CATSLWGGADIVENIQNF. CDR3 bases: TGTGCCACCAGTTTATGGGGTGGGGCGGACATAGTCGAAAACATTCAGAACTTC.

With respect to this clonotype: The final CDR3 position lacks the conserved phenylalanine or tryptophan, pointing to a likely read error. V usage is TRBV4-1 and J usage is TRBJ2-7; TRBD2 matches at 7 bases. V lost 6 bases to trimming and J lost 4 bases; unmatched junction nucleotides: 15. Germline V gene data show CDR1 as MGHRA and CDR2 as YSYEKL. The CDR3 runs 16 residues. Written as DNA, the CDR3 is TGCGCCAGCAGTCAGTCCCTAGCGGAGCCACTTTACGAGCAGTACTTA. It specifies CASSQSLAEPLYEQYL.

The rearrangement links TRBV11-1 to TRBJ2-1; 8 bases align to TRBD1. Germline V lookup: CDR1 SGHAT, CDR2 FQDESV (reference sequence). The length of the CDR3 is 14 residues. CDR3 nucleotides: TGTGTCAGTAGTCCCGGACAGGGTCGAGATGAGCAGTTCTTC. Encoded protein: CVSSPGQGRDEQFF.

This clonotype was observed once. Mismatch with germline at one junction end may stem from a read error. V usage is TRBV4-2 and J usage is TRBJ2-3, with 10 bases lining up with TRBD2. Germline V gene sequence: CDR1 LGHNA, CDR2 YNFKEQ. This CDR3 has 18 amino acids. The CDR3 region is CARSQEALLAGATDTLYF. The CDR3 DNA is TGTGCCAGGAGCCAAGAGGCGCTTCTAGCGGGAGCGACAGATACGCTGTATTTT.

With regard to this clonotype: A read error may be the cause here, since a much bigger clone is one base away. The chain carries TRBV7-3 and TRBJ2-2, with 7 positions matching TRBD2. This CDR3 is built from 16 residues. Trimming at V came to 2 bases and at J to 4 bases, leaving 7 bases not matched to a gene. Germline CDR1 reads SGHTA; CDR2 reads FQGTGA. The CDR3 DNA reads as TGTGCCAGCAGCTTATTTGGGAGGGATTTCACCGGGGAGCTGTTTTTT. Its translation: CASSLFGRDFTGELFF.

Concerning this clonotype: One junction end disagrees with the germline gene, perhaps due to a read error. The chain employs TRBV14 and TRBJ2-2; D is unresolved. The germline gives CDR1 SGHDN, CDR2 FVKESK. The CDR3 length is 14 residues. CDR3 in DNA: TGTGCCAGCAACCAAACAAGAGACCTCGGGGAGCTGTTTTTT. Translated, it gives CASNQTRDLGELFF. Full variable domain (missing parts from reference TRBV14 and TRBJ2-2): EAGVTQFPSHSVIEKGQTVTLRCDPISGHDNLYWYRRVMGKEIKFLLHFVKESKQDESGMPNNRFLAERTGGTYSTLKVQPAELEDSGVYFCASNQTRDLGELFFGEGSRLTVL.

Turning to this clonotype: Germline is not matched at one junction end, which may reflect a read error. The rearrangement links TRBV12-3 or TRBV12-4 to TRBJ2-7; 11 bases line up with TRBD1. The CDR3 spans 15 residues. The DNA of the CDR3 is TGTGTCAGCAGTTTAGGACAGGGGGCCAACAACGAGCGGTACTTC. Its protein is CVSSLGQGANNERYF.

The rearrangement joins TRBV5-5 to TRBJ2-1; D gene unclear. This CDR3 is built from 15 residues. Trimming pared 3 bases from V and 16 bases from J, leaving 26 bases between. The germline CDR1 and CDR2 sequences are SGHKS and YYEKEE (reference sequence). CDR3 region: CASSWVPGRYNELFF. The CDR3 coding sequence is TGTGCCAGCAGCTGGGTTCCCGGACGGTACAATGAGCTATTCTTC.

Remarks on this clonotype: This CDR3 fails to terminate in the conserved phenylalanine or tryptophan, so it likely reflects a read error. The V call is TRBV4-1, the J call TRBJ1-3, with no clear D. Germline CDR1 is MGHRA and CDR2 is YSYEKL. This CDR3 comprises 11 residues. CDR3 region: CASGQSDTIYI. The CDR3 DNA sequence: TGCGCTAGCGGCCAATCGGACACCATATATATT.

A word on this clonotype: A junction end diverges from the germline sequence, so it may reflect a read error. Here the CDR3 reads CASSPLGDNNDEQFF. The CDR3 DNA reads TGCGCCAGTAGCCCGCTCGGTGACAACAACGATGAGCAGTTCTTC. The chain carries TRBV4-1 and TRBJ2-1; no clear D. Germline CDR1 reads MGHRA; CDR2 reads YSYEKL. The CDR3 totals 15 residues.

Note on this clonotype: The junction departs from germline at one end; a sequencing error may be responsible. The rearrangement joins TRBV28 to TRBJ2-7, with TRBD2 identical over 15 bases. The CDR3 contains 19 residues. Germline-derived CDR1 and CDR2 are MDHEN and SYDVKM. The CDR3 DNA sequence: TGTGCCAGCAGTTCTTTCGGACTAGCGGGAGGGCGAATCTCCTACGAACAGTACTTC. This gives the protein CASSSFGLAGGRISYEQYF.

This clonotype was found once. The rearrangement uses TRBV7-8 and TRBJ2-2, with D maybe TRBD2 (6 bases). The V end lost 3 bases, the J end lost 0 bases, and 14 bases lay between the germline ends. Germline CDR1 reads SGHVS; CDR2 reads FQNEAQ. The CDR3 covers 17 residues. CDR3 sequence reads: CASSFQTGGANTGELFF. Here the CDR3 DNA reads TGTGCCAGCAGCTTCCAGACTGGAGGGGCGAACACCGGGGAGCTGTTTTTT.

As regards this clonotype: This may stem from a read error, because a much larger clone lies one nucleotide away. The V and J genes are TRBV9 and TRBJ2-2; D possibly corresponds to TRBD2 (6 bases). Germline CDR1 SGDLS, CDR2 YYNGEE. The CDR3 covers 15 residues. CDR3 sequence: CASSVVVNPTGGLFF. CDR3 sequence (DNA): TGTGCCAGCAGCGTAGTCGTGAACCCCACCGGGGGGCTGTTTTTT. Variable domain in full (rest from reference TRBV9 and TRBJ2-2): DSGVTQTPKHLITATGQRVTLRCSPRSGDLSVYWYQQSLDQGLQFLIQYYNGEERAKGNILERFSAQQFPDLHSELNLSSLELGDSALYFCASSVVVNPTGGLFFGEGSRLTVL.

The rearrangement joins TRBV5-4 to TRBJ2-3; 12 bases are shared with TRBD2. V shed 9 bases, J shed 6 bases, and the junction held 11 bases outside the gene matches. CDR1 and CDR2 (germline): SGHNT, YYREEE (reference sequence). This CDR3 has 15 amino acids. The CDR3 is CANSYLAGGPDTQYF. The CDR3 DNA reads TGTGCCAACAGTTATCTAGCGGGAGGGCCCGATACGCAGTATTTT. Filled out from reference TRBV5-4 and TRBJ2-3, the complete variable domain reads ETGVTQSPTHLIKTRGQQVTLRCSSQSGHNTVSWYQQALGQGPQFIFQYYREEENGRGNFPPRFSGLQFPNYSSELNVNALELDDSALYLCANSYLAGGPDTQYFGPGTRLTVL.

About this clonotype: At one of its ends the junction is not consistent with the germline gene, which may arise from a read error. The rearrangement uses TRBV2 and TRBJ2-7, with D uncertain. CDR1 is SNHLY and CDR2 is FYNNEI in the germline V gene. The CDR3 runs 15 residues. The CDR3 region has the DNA TGTGCCAACAGTGAGAACAGCGCGGTCTCCCACGAGCAGTACTTC. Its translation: CANSENSAVSHEQYF.

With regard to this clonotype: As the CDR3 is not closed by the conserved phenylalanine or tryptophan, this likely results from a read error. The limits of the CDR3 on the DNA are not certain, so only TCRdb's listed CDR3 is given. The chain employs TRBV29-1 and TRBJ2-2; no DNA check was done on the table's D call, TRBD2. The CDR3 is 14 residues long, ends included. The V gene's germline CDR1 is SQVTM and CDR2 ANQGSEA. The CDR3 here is CSVTLAASTGELLL.

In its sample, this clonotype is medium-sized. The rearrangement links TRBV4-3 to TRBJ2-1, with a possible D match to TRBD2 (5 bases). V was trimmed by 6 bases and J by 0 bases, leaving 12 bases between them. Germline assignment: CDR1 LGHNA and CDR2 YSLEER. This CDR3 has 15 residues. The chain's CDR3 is CASSYQGSSYNEQFF. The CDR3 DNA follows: TGCGCCAGCAGTTACCAAGGGAGCTCCTACAATGAGCAGTTCTTC.

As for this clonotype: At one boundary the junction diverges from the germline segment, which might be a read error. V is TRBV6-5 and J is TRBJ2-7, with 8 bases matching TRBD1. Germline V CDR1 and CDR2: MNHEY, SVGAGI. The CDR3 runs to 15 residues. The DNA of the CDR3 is TGTACCAGTAGGGGACCTAAACAGGGGGCCTACGAGCAGTACTTC. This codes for CTSRGPKQGAYEQYF.

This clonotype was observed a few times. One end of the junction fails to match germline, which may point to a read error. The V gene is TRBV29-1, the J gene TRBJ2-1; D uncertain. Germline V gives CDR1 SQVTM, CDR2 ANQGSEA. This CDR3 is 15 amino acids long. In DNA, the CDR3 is TGCAGCGCTGAGGCCGGGTTCGGATCCTACAATGAGCAATTCTTC. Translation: CSAEAGFGSYNEQFF.

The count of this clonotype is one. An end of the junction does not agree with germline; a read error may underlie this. The CDR3 nucleotides are TGTGTCAACAGCTTATACCGGCTAGTTAGTGAGCAGCTCTTC. It encodes CVNSLYRLVSEQLF. The chain employs TRBV11-2 and TRBJ2-1; D gene unclear. The CDR3 consists of 14 residues. Germline CDR1 is SGHAT and CDR2 is FQNNGV. Complete variable domain (other parts from reference TRBV11-2 and TRBJ2-1): EAGVAQSPRYKIIEKRQSVAFWCNPISGHATLYWYQQILGQGPKLLIQFQNNGVVDDSQLPKDRFSAERLKGVDSTLKIQPAKLEDSAVYLCVNSLYRLVSEQLFGPGTRLTVL.